The clone carrying this TCR beta chain was picked up a small number of times. Its antigen is unknown. This sample was included in a study of human T cells and chemical hapten exposure. Study-wide context: Application of 0.01% DPC to the upper back was done by patch test, with a reading at 6 days. Study findings and constraints: Compared with pre-sensitization or healthy control sets, expanded TCRs clustered more.

Specified time point: patch test 1, 2 weeks after DPC sensitization. The treatment: therapeutic diphenylcyclopropenone sensitization with weekly scalp DPC. The length of the CDR3 is 17 residues. Deletions cut 0 bases from V and 3 bases from J, with 16 bases between. One entry per CDR3 protein results from TCRdb running MiXCR on the RACE reads. The data contain fewer than 400,000 distinct CDR3 sequences, 6% to 8.5% of them singletons. The clonotype was recovered from a woman between 18 and 29 years old with alopecia areata. Some clones in this sample may be carry-over from other donors' samples. The chain carries TRBV23-1 and TRBJ2-3, with D perhaps TRBD1 or TRBD2 (5 bases each). TRBV23-1 is labeled an ORF, and its function is uncertain. The material was whole blood, obtained in connection with sensitization to the hapten diphenylcyclopropenone (DPC). The CDR3 nucleotides read TGCGCCAGCAGTCAATCGAGAGGGGATATGGCAACAGATACGCAGTATTTT. It yields the protein CASSQSRGDMATDTQYF.